The present entry profiles one TCR beta chain with its context. CDR3 length equals 15 residues. V was trimmed by 9 bases and J by 4 bases, leaving 18 bases between them. Germline CDR1 reads SGHTA; CDR2 reads FQGTGA. These data belong to a study of blood T cell repertoires in COVID-19. Libraries were prepared by immunoSEQ multiplex PCR; TCRdb keeps only in-frame clonotypes and omits some of them. The data show some 54,000 clones, with over 80% seen just once and about 7.3% held by the top ten. J is TRBJ2-2 and V is TRBV7-3, with D perhaps TRBD1 (5 bases). The TCR sequence derives from an older man with active COVID-19. The sequenced material came from peripheral blood. CDR3 region: CARGERGRGTGELFF. The CDR3 coding sequence is TGTGCCAGAGGAGAAAGGGGAAGGGGCACCGGGGAGCTGTTTTTT.